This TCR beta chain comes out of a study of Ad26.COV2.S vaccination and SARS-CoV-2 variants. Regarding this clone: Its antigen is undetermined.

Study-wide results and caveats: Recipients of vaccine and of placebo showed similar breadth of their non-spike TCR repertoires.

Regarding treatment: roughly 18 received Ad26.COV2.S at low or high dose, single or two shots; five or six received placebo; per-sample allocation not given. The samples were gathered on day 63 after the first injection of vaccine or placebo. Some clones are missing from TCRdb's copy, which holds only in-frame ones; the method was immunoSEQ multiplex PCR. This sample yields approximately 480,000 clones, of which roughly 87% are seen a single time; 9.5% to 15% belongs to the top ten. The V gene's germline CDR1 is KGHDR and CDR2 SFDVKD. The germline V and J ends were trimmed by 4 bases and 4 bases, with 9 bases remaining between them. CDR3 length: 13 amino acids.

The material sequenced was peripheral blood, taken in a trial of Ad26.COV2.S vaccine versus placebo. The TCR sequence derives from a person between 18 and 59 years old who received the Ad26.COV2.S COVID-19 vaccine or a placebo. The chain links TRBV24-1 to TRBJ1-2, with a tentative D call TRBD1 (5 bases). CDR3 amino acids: CATSDQTGYGYTF. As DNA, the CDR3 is TGTGCCACCAGTGACCAAACAGGCTATGGCTACACCTTC.